The sequence of this TCR beta chain was determined in a study of OX40 agonist ivuxolimab in advanced cancers. Overall study: Patients received ivuxolimab, an agonistic anti-OX40 (CD134) antibody.

This CDR3 comprises 15 residues. Germline CDR1 reads SGHNT; CDR2 reads YYREEE (reference sequence). Trimming removed 0 bases from V and 3 bases from J, with 13 bases in between. Autoimmune disease history or systemic immunosuppression was exclusionary. Repertoires were generated with immunoSEQ multiplex PCR, while TCRdb's copy carries only in-frame clones and drops some. Among 33,000 or so clones listed, around four fifths were seen once. This chain connects TRBV5-4 to TRBJ2-7; D possibly corresponds to TRBD2 (6 bases). The TCR comes from an adult with an advanced solid tumor such as melanoma, head and neck, liver or kidney cancer. The sample here was CD4+ or CD8+ T cells sorted from blood, taken in a trial of the OX40 agonist ivuxolimab. As DNA, the CDR3 is TGTGCCAGCAGCTTGGGCGGGGTAGGGATCTACGAGCAGTACTTC. This encodes CASSLGGVGIYEQYF.